Below, 12 T cell receptor beta chains from the same sample are listed, as sequenced in a study of blood T cell repertoires in COVID-19. This table comes from immunoSEQ multiplex PCR, and its TCRdb copy is limited to in-frame clones, with some not included. The table records around 150,000 clones, more than 80% of them present only once. Sequencing was performed on peripheral blood. The receptors stem from a human donor in a cohort sampled during active COVID-19.

The rearrangement uses TRBV24-1 and TRBJ1-2, with D perhaps matching TRBD1 (5 bases). Germline CDR1 reads KGHDR; CDR2 reads SFDVKD. V was cut by 1 base and J by 10 bases, with 12 bases left in between. This CDR3 is built from 13 residues. The CDR3, as DNA: TGTGCCACCAGTGATTTCGTGGGACTGGTCTACACCTTC. It codes for CATSDFVGLVYTF.

The chain has TRBV9 and TRBJ1-6; TRBD1 agrees at 9 bases. CDR1 SGDLS and CDR2 YYNGEE come from the germline V gene. With 4 bases clipped from V and 6 bases from J, the junction kept 5 bases outside the gene matches. The CDR3 totals 15 residues. The CDR3 DNA follows: TGTGCCAGCAGCCCCCAGACAGGGGGTAATTCACCCCTCCACTTT. Amino acid sequence: CASSPQTGGNSPLHF.

The CDR3: CASSGTSGVDWNEQFF. In DNA form, the CDR3 reads TGTGCCAGCAGCGGGACTAGCGGGGTTGATTGGAATGAGCAGTTCTTC. V gene TRBV25-1 combines with J gene TRBJ2-1; TRBD2 agrees at 13 bases. Trimming removed 6 bases from V and 7 bases from J; junction bases left unmatched: 9. Germline CDR1 MGHDK, CDR2 SYGVNS. This CDR3 has 16 amino acids.

V usage is TRBV2 and J usage is TRBJ1-1, with 7 bases fitting TRBD1. There are 13 residues in the CDR3. V lost 2 bases to trimming and J lost 4 bases; unmatched junction nucleotides: 1. Germline-derived CDR1 and CDR2 are SNHLY and FYNNEI. This chain's CDR3 is CASSENRGTEAFF. The CDR3 nucleotides read TGTGCCAGCAGTGAAAACAGGGGCACTGAAGCTTTCTTT.

The chain employs TRBV9 and TRBJ1-3; 7 bases agree with TRBD1. The V segment lost 0 bases and the J segment 1 base; nucleotides outside the gene matches: 4. CDR3 length: 16 amino acids. CDR1 and CDR2 from the germline V gene are SGDLS and YYNGEE. CDR3 in amino acids: CASSVGQGSSGNTIYF. The CDR3, as DNA: TGTGCCAGCAGCGTAGGACAGGGATCTTCTGGAAACACCATATATTTT.

The chain combines TRBV19 with TRBJ1-5; D not resolved. V was cut by 9 bases and J by 0 bases, with 9 bases left in between. In germline, CDR1 is LNHDA, CDR2 SQIVND (reference sequence). The CDR3 loop spans 13 amino acids. The CDR3 loop reads CASQSLSNQPQHF. The CDR3, as DNA: TGTGCCAGCCAATCACTTAGCAATCAGCCCCAGCATTTT.

The count of this clone is one. The rearrangement uses TRBV5-1 and TRBJ2-7; a possible D gene is TRBD2 (6 bases). CDR3 length: 16 amino acids. Germline lookup yields CDR1 SGHRS and CDR2 YFSETQ. The germline V and J ends were trimmed by 4 bases and 0 bases, with 17 bases remaining between them. In nucleotides, the CDR3 is TGCGCCAGCAGCCTTGAAGGCGGGACGGTCTCCTACGAGCAGTACTTC. Translating it yields CASSLEGGTVSYEQYF.

This clone was counted once. The chain links TRBV2 to TRBJ1-6, with 8 bases matching TRBD1. Germline CDR1 is SNHLY and CDR2 is FYNNEI. The CDR3 has 13 residues. The V segment lost 6 bases and the J segment 11 bases; nucleotides outside the gene matches: 6. Written as DNA, the CDR3 is TGTGCCAGCAGCGATAACAGGGGGACACCCCTCCACTTT. As protein: CASSDNRGTPLHF.

V and J are TRBV4-3 and TRBJ2-1, with 9 bases that match TRBD2. This CDR3 contains 18 residues. Trimming removed 0 bases from V and 6 bases from J; junction bases left unmatched: 12. CDR1 is LGHNA and CDR2 is YSLEER in the germline V gene. CDR3 bases: TGCGCCAGCAGCCAAGAACAGGGCGGGGGGGCCAGTGGCAATGAGCAGTTCTTC. Translation: CASSQEQGGGASGNEQFF.

V and J are TRBV3-1 (or the pseudogene TRBV3-2) and TRBJ2-1, with 8 bases fitting TRBD2. The CDR3 has 17 residues. V lost 2 bases to trimming and J lost 7 bases; unmatched junction nucleotides: 13. The V gene's germline CDR1 is LGHDT and CDR2 YNNKEL (reference sequence). CDR3 sequence: CASSQYVSSGVGNEQFF. The CDR3 nucleotides are TGTGCCAGCAGCCAATATGTTAGTAGCGGGGTCGGGAATGAGCAGTTCTTC.

The V call is TRBV11-2, the J call TRBJ2-1, with TRBD2 matching over 11 bases. This CDR3 spans 17 amino acids. Trimming removed 0 bases from V and 4 bases from J; junction bases left unmatched: 5. Looked up from germline, CDR1 is SGHAT and CDR2 is FQNNGV. The chain's CDR3 is CASSLDLAGGPYNEQFF. The CDR3 DNA follows: TGTGCCAGCAGCTTAGATCTAGCGGGGGGACCATACAATGAGCAGTTCTTC.

The V gene is TRBV29-1, the J gene TRBJ2-7; D call uncertain. Germline CDR1 is SQVTM and CDR2 is ANQGSEA. The CDR3 extends over 12 amino acids. Trimming removed 4 bases from V and 6 bases from J, with 13 bases in between. The CDR3 loop is CSVGAGPLEQYF. The CDR3 DNA sequence: TGCAGCGTTGGGGCAGGCCCCCTCGAGCAGTACTTC.